This T cell receptor (beta chain) was retrieved from a study of blood T cell repertoires in COVID-19. Study-level background: In each case, the material was cDNA or gDNA derived from T cells, B-cell-depleted T cells, or PBMCs.

In the authors' workflow: Quantification of nucleated cells was approximated via reference gene primer amplification. Using immunoSEQ multiplex PCR, the repertoire was profiled, and TCRdb retains in-frame clones only, with some absent. V and J calls and clone size are as listed in that table; D and trimming were resolved from the DNA. In the table there are 280,000 or so clones, roughly 88% of which are singletons. This clone occurred a few times. Germline V CDR1 and CDR2: MGHRA, YSYEKL. This CDR3 comprises 17 residues. The J segment lost 3 bases and the V segment lost 2 bases, leaving 11 bases of the junction unmatched.

Sequenced sample: PBMCs or T cells enriched from blood (not recorded which). This chain uses TRBV4-1 with TRBJ1-1; 8 bases agree with TRBD1. This TCR was recovered from a man aged 25 to 40 who had recovered from COVID-19. For the CDR3, the DNA is TGCGCCAGCAGCCAATCCTGGCCCAGGGGGCTAGACACTGAAGCTTTCTTT. It yields the protein CASSQSWPRGLDTEAFF.